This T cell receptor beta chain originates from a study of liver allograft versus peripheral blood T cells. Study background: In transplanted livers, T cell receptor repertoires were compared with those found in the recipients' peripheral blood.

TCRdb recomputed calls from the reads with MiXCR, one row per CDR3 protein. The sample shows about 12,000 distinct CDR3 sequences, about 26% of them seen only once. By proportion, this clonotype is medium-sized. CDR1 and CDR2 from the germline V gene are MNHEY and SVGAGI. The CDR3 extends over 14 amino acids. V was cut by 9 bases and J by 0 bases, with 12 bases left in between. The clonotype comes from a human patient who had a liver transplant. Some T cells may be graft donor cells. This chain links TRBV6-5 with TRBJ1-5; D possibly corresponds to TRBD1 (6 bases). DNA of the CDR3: TGTGCCAGTTCCGGAGGGGGTAGCAATCAGCCCCAGCATTTT. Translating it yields CASSGGGSNQPQHF.